Presented here are 6 T cell receptor beta chains from one specimen sequenced in a study of T cell repertoires in cytomegalovirus infection. TCRdb ran MiXCR on the reads and lists one entry per CDR3 protein. The sample consists of over 300,000 distinct CDR3 sequences, 9.5% of them appearing once. What was sequenced was PBMCs. Receptors originate from a human donor in good health (CMV status not recorded). Some clones in this sample may be carry-over from other donors' samples.

For the CDR3, the DNA is TGCAGTACGGGACTAGCGGTTGAGGGGACCCAGTACTTC. It translates to CSTGLAVEGTQYF. The rearrangement joins TRBV20-1 to TRBJ2-5; 11 bases match TRBD2. The CDR3 runs to 13 residues. V was pared by 8 bases and J by 7 bases, with 9 bases of the junction left unmatched. Per the germline V gene, CDR1 is DFQATT and CDR2 is SNEGSKA (reference sequence).

This clonotype has ten or more counts. The chain recombines TRBV7-2 with TRBJ2-3; TRBD2 might be the D (7 bases). The CDR3 is 16 residues long. Germline V gives CDR1 SGHTA, CDR2 FQGNSA. The germline V and J ends were trimmed by 1 base and 5 bases, with 16 bases remaining between them. CDR3 region: CASSLGGGGPRDTQYF. For the CDR3, the DNA is TGTGCCAGCAGCTTAGGGGGGGGGGGGCCACGAGATACGCAGTATTTT.

This chain joins TRBV3-1 and TRBJ1-1, with TRBD1 as a possible D gene (5 bases). Germline loops: CDR1 LGHDT, CDR2 YNNKEL (reference sequence). Trimming removed 4 bases from V and 10 bases from J, with 16 bases in between. This CDR3 is 13 amino acids long. CDR3 amino acids: CASSLREGNGAFF. The DNA of the CDR3 is TGTGCCAGCAGCCTCAGGGAGGGAAACGGAGCTTTCTTT.

This clonotype has ten or more counts. This chain joins TRBV6-2 or TRBV6-3 and TRBJ1-5; D is uncertain. V was trimmed by 6 bases and J by 9 bases, leaving 15 bases between them. CDR3 length: 13 residues. Germline assignment: CDR1 MNHEY and CDR2 SVGEGT. The CDR3 region is CASSPDSTGPQHF. The CDR3 DNA reads as TGTGCCAGCAGCCCGGACTCCACGGGGCCCCAGCATTTT.

This sequence joins TRBV5-4 and TRBJ2-1; D uncertain. The CDR3 is 15 amino acids. The V end was cut by 0 bases, the J end by 6 bases, with 13 bases between. Germline V gene data show CDR1 as SGHNT and CDR2 as YYREEE (reference sequence). CDR3: CASSLDRGGPNEQFF. In DNA, the CDR3 is TGTGCCAGCAGCTTGGACAGAGGTGGTCCCAATGAGCAGTTCTTC.

This clonotype was seen at least ten times. The chain uses TRBV24-1 and TRBJ2-4; either TRBD1 or TRBD2 may supply D (5 bases each). There are 18 residues in the CDR3. The V gene's germline CDR1 is KGHDR and CDR2 SFDVKD. Trimming took off 5 bases at V and 1 base at J, with 20 bases between the two ends. Here the CDR3 reads CATSAGITGGEAKNIQYF. In DNA form, the CDR3 reads TGTGCCACCAGTGCGGGAATTACAGGAGGCGAGGCCAAAAACATTCAGTACTTC.